This T cell receptor (beta chain) was recorded in a study of blood T cells in healthy people across ages. The authors ran a second PCR of about 7 to 11 cycles using a sample-barcoded 5' primer and a J-beta primer mix. TCRdb used MiXCR to reprocess the 5' RACE reads, holding one entry per CDR3 protein. In the table there are about 730,000 distinct CDR3 sequences, roughly 47% of which are singletons. Trimming took off 0 bases at V and 8 bases at J, with 13 bases between the two ends. Germline loops: CDR1 LGHDT, CDR2 YNNKEL (reference sequence). The CDR3 length is 14 residues. With regard to this clonotype: Its cognate antigen is unknown.

Study-wide findings and caveats: Roughly linear age-related decline in beta diversity appeared, significant by age 40.

The chain uses TRBV3-1 and TRBJ1-2; no definite D call. What was sequenced was blood. The sequence was collected from a woman aged 55-70 years in good health. The CDR3 sequence is CASSQDGQVGGYTF. CDR3 coding DNA: TGTGCCAGCAGCCAAGATGGGCAGGTCGGCGGCTACACCTTC.